This T cell receptor beta chain was identified in a study of cytomegalovirus exposure and HLA in healthy donors. At the level of the study: A prior study identified 117 million unique TCR beta sequences from 180 million or so T cells.

Germline lookup yields CDR1 SGHAT and CDR2 FQNNGV. V shed 2 bases and J 3 bases; nucleotides not matched to a gene: 1. This CDR3 contains 13 residues. Study-wide results and limits: Indistinguishability led to the exclusion of some V segments, TRBV6-2 and TRBV6-3 included.

Note on this clone: Its matching antigen is unknown.

Primers for the PCR totalled 60 Vbeta and 13 Jbeta. Study processing details: Later work found around 85 million unique TCR beta chains, with 9.5 million to 11 million shared. Here immunoSEQ multiplex PCR was the method, and the copy in TCRdb shows in-frame clones only, minus some. That table is the source of V, J and clone size, and D and trimming were worked out from the DNA. The sample shows 130,000 to 150,000 clones, around 83% of them seen only once. This sequence joins TRBV11-2 and TRBJ2-7, with 7 bases matching TRBD1. The source of this sequence is a man aged 40-49 years in good health and CMV-seropositive. The material sequenced was PBMCs. The CDR3, as DNA: TGTGCCAGCAGCTTAAGACAGGGCTACGAGCAGTACTTC. This encodes CASSLRQGYEQYF.